This T cell receptor (beta chain) originates from a study of T cell clonotyping in hematopoietic cell transplantation. Whole-study results and caveats: Graft donor and pretransplant recipient Inverse Simpson Index values predicted broader posttransplant TCR diversity. Few recipient clonotypes overlapped donors; over 95% were de novo at given depth.

Assay: immunoSEQ multiplex PCR; the TCRdb copy retains only in-frame clones and omits some. This table has about 27,000 clones, about 94% appearing once. The ends were cut back, 0 bases at V and 5 bases at J, with 13 bases in the middle. This CDR3 has 14 amino acids. Germline-derived CDR1 and CDR2 are GTSNPN and SVGIG (reference sequence). This clone has just one count. Its target is unknown. The chain links TRBV30 to TRBJ1-2; D gene ambiguous. Sample: peripheral blood mononuclear cells. The sequence came from a man over 45 in good health. Some clones in this sample may be carry-over from other donors' samples. The CDR3 sequence is CAWSVAGRSYGYTF. Written as DNA, the CDR3 is TGTGCCTGGAGTGTAGCCGGGAGGTCTTATGGCTACACCTTC.